Listed below are T cell receptor beta chains from one sample, sequenced in a study of shared clonotypes between healthy human individuals. Assay: immunoSEQ multiplex PCR; the TCRdb copy retains only in-frame clones and omits some. The table includes some 1,900,000 clones, roughly 94% detected once. Input material: naive CD8+ T cells sorted from blood. All receptors come from a man younger than 35 in good health. The CDR3 runs from the conserved cysteine through the conserved F or W. The order of the fields is D gene, J gene, V gene, clone size, CDR3 protein, CDR3 DNA. The D gene is left open where the match is weak. Clone size appears in some rows only: once, few, many, or a class for an expanded clone.

TRBD1,TRBJ2-1,TRBV5-1,-,CASSTSGTGFREQFF,TGCGCCAGCAGCACATCCGGGACAGGGTTTCGTGAGCAGTTCTTC
-,TRBJ2-7,TRBV28,-,CASSLGTSSSYEQYF,TGTGCCAGCAGCCTCGGGACTTCCTCTTCTTACGAGCAGTACTTC
-,TRBJ2-7,TRBV5-4,-,CASSLDHEQYF,TGTGCCAGCAGCTTGGATCACGAGCAGTACTTC
-,TRBJ1-4,TRBV5-4,-,CASSLGGATNEKLFF,TGTGCCAGCAGCTTGGGCGGGGCAACTAATGAAAAACTGTTTTTT
-,TRBJ2-6,TRBV13,-,CASSHQAPHSGANVLTF,TGTGCCAGCAGCCACCAAGCGCCCCACTCTGGGGCCAACGTCCTGACTTTC
-,TRBJ1-5,TRBV19,-,CASSIGSRARSQPQHF,TGTGCCAGTAGTATAGGGAGCAGGGCCCGCAGTCAGCCCCAGCATTTT
-,TRBJ2-3,TRBV4-3,-,CASSQDLGGYTDTQYF,TGCGCCAGCAGCCAAGATCTTGGCGGGTACACAGATACGCAGTATTTT
-,TRBJ1-4,TRBV7-8,-,CASSPPKGKVGEKLFF,TGTGCCAGCAGCCCCCCAAAAGGGAAAGTAGGGGAAAAACTATTTTTT
TRBD1,TRBJ2-3,TRBV28,-,CASTPPTGPTDTQYF,TGTGCCAGCACCCCTCCGACAGGGCCCACAGATACGCAGTATTTT
-,TRBJ2-3,TRBV5-4,-,CASSPSGVIASTDTQYF,TGTGCCAGCAGCCCGTCGGGGGTGATCGCTAGCACAGATACGCAGTATTTT
TRBD1,TRBJ1-2,TRBV6-5,-,CASSYDTGDPYGYTF,TGTGCCAGCAGTTACGATACAGGGGACCCCTATGGCTACACCTTC
-,TRBJ2-2,TRBV19,-,CASSISWGGELFF,TGTGCCAGTAGTATCTCGTGGGGCGGGGAGCTGTTTTTT
-,TRBJ2-7,TRBV10-1,-,CASSEGHSYEQYF,TGCGCCAGCAGTGAGGGCCACTCCTACGAGCAGTACTTC
TRBD2,TRBJ2-1,TRBV27,-,CASAETSGFPNEQFF,TGTGCCAGCGCGGAAACTAGCGGATTCCCCAATGAGCAGTTCTTC
TRBD1,TRBJ2-2,TRBV5-4,-,CASSLARQGARGELFF,TGTGCCAGCAGCTTGGCGCGACAGGGGGCGCGAGGGGAGCTGTTTTTT
TRBD1,TRBJ1-5,TRBV6-5,once,CASRSGTGNNQPQHF,TGTGCCAGCAGATCCGGGACAGGGAACAATCAGCCCCAGCATTTT
TRBD2,TRBJ2-2,TRBV6-1,-,CASSVFRGGNTGELFF,TGTGCCAGCAGTGTATTTCGCGGGGGAAACACCGGGGAGCTGTTTTTT
-,TRBJ2-5,TRBV7-9,-,CASSPTRDPETQYF,TGTGCCAGCAGCCCAACGAGGGATCCGGAGACCCAGTACTTC
-,TRBJ2-6,TRBV4-1,-,CASSGTSGANVLTF,TGCGCCAGTTCAGGGACCTCTGGGGCCAACGTCCTGACTTTC
TRBD2,TRBJ2-3,TRBV10-2,-,CAAPPSRGKITDTQYF,TGCGCCGCTCCCCCCTCGCGGGGGAAAATCACAGATACGCAGTATTTT
TRBD1,TRBJ2-7,TRBV27,-,CASSLNPTGAYEQYF,TGTGCCAGCAGCCTAAACCCGACAGGGGCCTACGAGCAGTACTTC
TRBD1,TRBJ2-7,TRBV4-1,-,CASSQIGGDRAIEQYF,TGCGCCAGCAGCCAGATCGGTGGGGACAGAGCTATCGAGCAGTACTTC
TRBD1,TRBJ1-3,TRBV5-4,-,CASSFQGGGGNTIYF,TGTGCCAGCAGCTTTCAAGGGGGCGGTGGAAACACCATATATTTT
-,TRBJ2-7,TRBV6-1,-,CASSDTPMGEQYF,TGTGCCAGCAGTGACACCCCGATGGGGGAGCAGTACTTC